The next 27 T cell receptor beta chains were all read from a single sample in a study of cytomegalovirus exposure and HLA in healthy donors. PCR was performed using 60 Vbeta and 13 Jbeta primers. Profiling relied on immunoSEQ multiplex PCR, and the TCRdb table lists in-frame clones only, not all of them. The sample shows roughly 80,000 clones, over 60% of them seen only once. The sequencing input was PBMCs. The receptor set was obtained from a woman in her forties in good health and CMV-seropositive.

The J gene is TRBJ1-4, the V gene TRBV6-4, with D tentatively TRBD1 (6 bases). This CDR3 has 17 residues. Per the germline V gene, CDR1 is MRHNA and CDR2 is SNTAGT. The V gene lost 6 bases and the J gene lost 4 bases, with 21 bases spanning the gap. DNA for the CDR3: TGTGCCAGCAGCCACCGCGGGCAGGGGAAGGGTAATGAAAAACTGTTTTTT. Translating it yields CASSHRGQGKGNEKLFF.

The genes are TRBV27 and TRBJ1-2; D ambiguous. Deletions cut 8 bases from V and 4 bases from J, with 29 bases between. Looked up from germline, CDR1 is MNHEY and CDR2 is SMNVEV (reference sequence). CDR3 length equals 18 residues. In DNA form, the CDR3 reads TGTGCCAGCGGCCGGGAAGGGATTCGTCTTGGAAGCAGCTATGGCTACACCTTC. This codes for CASGREGIRLGSSYGYTF.

V is TRBV18 and J is TRBJ2-2; D is ambiguous. Germline V gene sequence: CDR1 KGHSH, CDR2 LQKENI. Trimming left V 3 bases short and J 2 bases short, with 13 bases between. This CDR3 contains 16 residues. The CDR3 nucleotides are TGTGCCAGCTCACCGCCCTCAGTCTTAAACACCGGGGAGCTGTTTTTT. Encoded protein: CASSPPSVLNTGELFF.

The chain couples TRBV30 to TRBJ2-5, with D possibly TRBD2 on 6 matching bases. The germline CDR1 and CDR2 sequences are GTSNPN and SVGIG (reference sequence). The V and J ends lost 0 bases and 3 bases respectively, with 20 bases between them. The CDR3 extends over 17 amino acids. CDR3 in amino acids: CAWSVRGFVGGKETQYF. The CDR3 coding sequence is TGTGCCTGGAGTGTACGGGGCTTTGTCGGGGGAAAAGAGACCCAGTACTTC.

V and J are TRBV5-6 and TRBJ2-6; D may be TRBD1 (6 bases). CDR3 size: 15 residues. CDR1 is SGHDT and CDR2 is YYEEEE in the germline V gene. Trimming pared 10 bases from V and 4 bases from J, leaving 18 bases between. The CDR3 region is CAAARTGTGANVLTF. The CDR3 DNA follows: TGTGCCGCGGCCCGAACAGGGACCGGGGCCAACGTCCTGACTTTC.

The chain has TRBV10-2 and TRBJ2-5; unclear D gene. The CDR3 extends over 13 amino acids. CDR1 and CDR2 (germline): WSHSY, SAAADI. V was shortened by 4 bases and J by 1 base, with 7 bases between the two germline ends. The CDR3 DNA follows: TGCGCCAGCAGTGCTGTGTCCCAAGAGACCCAGTACTTC. The encoded protein is CASSAVSQETQYF.

V is TRBV18 and J is TRBJ2-7, with D hard to call. V was clipped by 6 bases and J by 10 bases, with 16 bases between them. The CDR3 extends over 12 amino acids. Per the germline V gene, CDR1 is KGHSH and CDR2 is LQKENI. The CDR3 DNA follows: TGTGCCAGCTCCCCTCGCGGCGGAGCCCAGTACTTC. It specifies CASSPRGGAQYF.

The gene calls are TRBV5-6 and TRBJ2-7; 7 bases map to TRBD1. V was clipped by 2 bases and J by 2 bases; unmatched bases: 19. Germline V gene data show CDR1 as SGHDT and CDR2 as YYEEEE. The CDR3 consists of 19 residues. The CDR3 bases are TGTGCCAGCAGCTTTGGGGCGGTTGGGACAGTTTATCAGGCCTACGAGCAGTACTTC. Translating gives CASSFGAVGTVYQAYEQYF.

The V gene is TRBV5-6, the J gene TRBJ2-7; 8 positions agree with TRBD2. The germline V gene has CDR1 SGHDT and CDR2 YYEEEE. The J segment lost 2 bases and the V segment lost 6 bases, leaving 7 bases of the junction unmatched. The CDR3 contains 14 residues. The CDR3 DNA is TGTGCCAGCACCCCGGCCGGGAGGGCCTACGAGCAGTACTTC. This gives the protein CASTPAGRAYEQYF.

In nucleotides, the CDR3 is TGTGCCAGCAGCTTCAAACCATTAAATGTACAGGGTCGCGACGAGCAGTACTTC. This encodes CASSFKPLNVQGRDEQYF. The genes are TRBV5-6 and TRBJ2-7, with D perhaps matching TRBD1 (6 bases). The germline CDR1 and CDR2 sequences are SGHDT and YYEEEE. V lost 2 bases and J lost 5, with 26 bases in between. CDR3 length equals 18 residues.

The rearrangement joins TRBV7-2 to TRBJ2-7; the D gene is possibly TRBD1 (6 bases). This CDR3 region has 16 residues. In germline, CDR1 is SGHTA, CDR2 FQGNSA. V was trimmed by 3 bases and J by 3 bases, leaving 18 bases between them. The CDR3 protein is CASSLRQEPDLYEQYF. CDR3 bases: TGTGCCAGCAGCTTGAGACAGGAGCCCGATCTCTACGAGCAGTACTTC.

The chain is built from TRBV10-3 and TRBJ1-2; D unresolved. Trimming pared 0 bases from V and 2 bases from J, leaving 7 bases between. The CDR3 totals 14 residues. Germline lookup yields CDR1 ENHRY and CDR2 SYGVKD. CDR3 coding DNA: TGTGCCATCAGTGAGTCGGGAGGGAACTATGGCTACACCTTC. The encoded protein is CAISESGGNYGYTF.

This rearrangement joins TRBV30 to TRBJ1-1; D unresolved. CDR1 and CDR2 (germline): GTSNPN, SVGIG (reference sequence). There are 12 residues in the CDR3. The ends were cut back, 3 bases at V and 1 base at J, with 6 bases in the middle. The CDR3 DNA reads TGTGCCTGGAGCGCAGAGAACACTGAAGCTTTCTTT. Its translation: CAWSAENTEAFF.

J is TRBJ1-2 and V is TRBV25-1, with D tentatively TRBD1 (6 bases). Germline CDR1 and CDR2: MGHDK and SYGVNS. The V and J ends lost 6 bases and 7 bases respectively, with 15 bases between them. The CDR3 is made up of 13 amino acids. CDR3 amino acids: CASSRGGVSGYTF. The CDR3 DNA reads TGTGCCAGCAGCAGGGGAGGGGTCTCTGGCTACACCTTC.

A few counts support this clone. The V and J genes are TRBV7-9 and TRBJ2-7, with D tentatively TRBD1 (6 bases). Per germline, CDR1 SEHNR and CDR2 FQNEAQ (reference sequence). The CDR3 is made up of 13 amino acids. Trimming cost V 4 bases and J 3 bases, with 10 bases left between them. The CDR3 sequence is CASSSKQGYEQYF. CDR3 DNA: TGTGCCAGCAGCTCGAAACAGGGCTACGAGCAGTACTTC.

This sequence joins TRBV4-3 and TRBJ2-2, with D perhaps TRBD1 (5 bases). The CDR3 spans 15 residues. The V end was cut by 4 bases, the J end by 4 bases, with 13 bases between. Germline CDR1 LGHNA, CDR2 YSLEER. The DNA of the CDR3 is TGCGCCAGCAGCCCGGATCAGGGATCCACCGGGGAGCTGTTTTTT. This translates into CASSPDQGSTGELFF.

This clone was seen a few times. The rearrangement joins TRBV29-1 to TRBJ2-1; maybe TRBD2 (5 bases). Trimming shortened V by 6 bases and J by 7 bases, and 7 bases separated the two germline ends. This CDR3 comprises 10 residues. CDR1 and CDR2 (germline): SQVTM, ANQGSEA. DNA for the CDR3: TGCAGCGTAACTAGTAATGAGCAGTTCTTC. It yields the protein CSVTSNEQFF.

The count of this clone is one. This chain's CDR3 is CASSQGQGPFGEQYF. The DNA of the CDR3 is TGCGCCAGCAGCCAAGGACAGGGGCCCTTCGGGGAGCAGTACTTC. This chain connects TRBV4-1 to TRBJ2-7, with TRBD1 matching over 8 bases. The CDR3 has 15 amino acids. Germline V gene sequence: CDR1 MGHRA, CDR2 YSYEKL. The V segment lost 1 base and the J segment 7 bases; nucleotides outside the gene matches: 9.

The chain recombines TRBV7-4 with TRBJ1-3; D is uncertain. The CDR3 loop spans 13 amino acids. CDR1 is SGHVT, CDR2 SQSDAQ, per germline. V dropped 7 bases and J dropped 5 bases, with 12 bases sitting between them. For the CDR3, the DNA is TGTGCCAGCACCTGGGGAGGGAGAAACACCATATATTTT. This translates into CASTWGGRNTIYF.

The chain couples TRBV9 to TRBJ2-1, with a tentative D call TRBD2 (6 bases). There are 14 residues in the CDR3. V lost 0 bases and J 6 bases, leaving 10 bases between the germline ends. The germline CDR1 and CDR2 sequences are SGDLS and YYNGEE. Here the CDR3 DNA reads TGTGCCAGCAGCGTAGCGGGAGTTTTCAATGAGCAGTTCTTC. This encodes CASSVAGVFNEQFF.

The V gene is TRBV29-1, the J gene TRBJ1-2; D is uncertain. Per the germline V gene, CDR1 is SQVTM and CDR2 is ANQGSEA. The CDR3 covers 11 residues. V lost 8 bases and J 4 bases, leaving 11 bases between the germline ends. This CDR3 reads CSSERSYGYTF. In nucleotides, the CDR3 is TGCAGCAGCGAGAGGAGCTATGGCTACACCTTC.

The chain carries TRBV9 and TRBJ2-7; TRBD1 agrees at 7 bases. Germline V gene sequence: CDR1 SGDLS, CDR2 YYNGEE. Trimming at V came to 2 bases and at J to 0 bases, leaving 5 bases not matched to a gene. The CDR3 loop spans 15 amino acids. CDR3 residues: CASSVRGTDSYEQYF. The CDR3 DNA follows: TGTGCCAGCAGCGTGAGGGGGACAGACTCCTACGAGCAGTACTTC. The variable domain in full, completed from reference TRBV9 and TRBJ2-7, reads DSGVTQTPKHLITATGQRVTLRCSPRSGDLSVYWYQQSLDQGLQFLIQYYNGEERAKGNILERFSAQQFPDLHSELNLSSLELGDSALYFCASSVRGTDSYEQYFGPGTRLTVT.

The chain carries TRBV5-1 and TRBJ2-7, with 8 bases fitting TRBD1. Germline V gene data show CDR1 as SGHRS and CDR2 as YFSETQ. Trimming cost V 4 bases and J 4 bases; bases outside gene matches: 10. CDR3 size: 15 residues. CDR3 loop: CASSGGTGANYEQYF. CDR3 sequence (DNA): TGCGCCAGCAGCGGGGGGACAGGCGCGAATTACGAGCAGTACTTC.

V is TRBV28 and J is TRBJ1-5, with 8 bases matching TRBD1. Per germline, CDR1 MDHEN and CDR2 SYDVKM. The CDR3 has 15 residues. V shed 7 bases and J 4 bases; nucleotides not matched to a gene: 9. CDR3 residues: CASNLQGGPNQPQHF. CDR3 DNA: TGTGCCAGCAACCTACAGGGGGGACCTAATCAGCCCCAGCATTTT.

The V gene is TRBV29-1, the J gene TRBJ1-1; no firm D call. Trimming stripped 7 bases from V and 9 bases from J, with 21 bases between. The CDR3 is 13 amino acids. The germline CDR1 and CDR2 sequences are SQVTM and ANQGSEA. The CDR3 region is CSALEGAKDKAFF. The CDR3 DNA reads TGCAGCGCCCTGGAGGGCGCTAAAGATAAAGCTTTCTTT.

This chain links TRBV30 with TRBJ1-3; TRBD1 might be the D (6 bases). Trimming took off 0 bases at V and 0 bases at J, with 6 bases between the two ends. Per germline, CDR1 GTSNPN and CDR2 SVGIG (reference sequence). CDR3 length: 14 amino acids. The CDR3 DNA follows: TGTGCCTGGAGTGTACAGGGCTCTGGAAACACCATATATTTT. It is translated as CAWSVQGSGNTIYF.

V is TRBV11-3 and J is TRBJ2-1, with 10 bases that match TRBD1. Germline V gives CDR1 SGHNT, CDR2 YENEEA. CDR3 length: 15 residues. The V and J ends lost 3 bases and 8 bases, in that order; junction bases with no gene match: 7. The CDR3 here is CASSFGDRGFDEQFF. The CDR3 DNA sequence: TGTGCCAGCAGCTTTGGGGACAGGGGTTTCGATGAGCAGTTCTTC.